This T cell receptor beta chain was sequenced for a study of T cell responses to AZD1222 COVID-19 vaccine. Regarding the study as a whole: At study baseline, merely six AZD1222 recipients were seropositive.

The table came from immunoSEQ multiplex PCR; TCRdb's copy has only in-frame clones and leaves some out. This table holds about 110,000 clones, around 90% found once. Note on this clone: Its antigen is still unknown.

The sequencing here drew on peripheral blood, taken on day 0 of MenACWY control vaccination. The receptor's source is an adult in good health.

The DNA for the CDR3 is TGTGCCAGCAGCCAAGGGTCAGAGACCCAGTACTTC. Translation gives CASSQGSETQYF. The genes are TRBV9 and TRBJ2-5; D is ambiguous. The CDR3 is made up of 12 amino acids. The V end lost 4 bases, the J end lost 4 bases, and 8 bases lay between the germline ends. In germline, CDR1 is SGDLS, CDR2 YYNGEE.